These 26 T cell receptor beta chains were all obtained from the same sample, sequenced in a study of blood T cell repertoires in COVID-19 (TCRdb year 2020). The library was generated by the immunoSEQ multiplex PCR assay. TCRdb holds this immuneACCESS table with in-frame rearrangements only. Some clones are missing; in checked studies, unresolved V genes explain under half, and the rest has no known cause. Across this sample there are about 350,000 clones, with 70% to 90% seen only once. The ten biggest clones cover under 8.5% of the sample. The sample taken for sequencing was peripheral blood. The source of these receptors is an older woman with COVID-19, enrolled during active disease.

The J gene is TRBJ2-7, the V gene TRBV5-5, with a tentative D call TRBD1 (5 bases). Germline V gene data show CDR1 as SGHKS and CDR2 as YYEKEE (reference sequence). The CDR3 consists of 14 residues. V was clipped by 4 bases and J by 1 base, with 12 bases between them. CDR3 bases: TGTGCCAGCAGCCCCACGACAGCTTCCTACGAGCAGTACTTC. Its translation: CASSPTTASYEQYF.

This rearrangement joins TRBV2 to TRBJ2-7; no firm D call. Germline assignment: CDR1 SNHLY and CDR2 FYNNEI. The CDR3 totals 12 residues. Trimming pared 4 bases from V and 5 bases from J, leaving 9 bases between. CDR3 residues: CASSVTRNEQYF. As DNA, the CDR3 is TGTGCCAGCAGTGTTACGCGAAACGAGCAGTACTTC.

The CDR3: CASKPALYSGGQETQYF. The CDR3, as DNA: TGTGCCAGCAAACCAGCCCTATATAGCGGGGGCCAAGAGACCCAGTACTTC. The V call is TRBV27, the J call TRBJ2-5; 9 nucleotides agree with TRBD2. Trimming took 7 bases from V and 1 from J; bases not matched to a gene: 13. The germline CDR1 and CDR2 sequences are MNHEY and SMNVEV (reference sequence). CDR3 length: 17 amino acids.

This clone was seen a handful of times. The gene calls are TRBV5-1 and TRBJ1-6; 8 positions agree with TRBD1. This CDR3 contains 16 residues. CDR1 SGHRS and CDR2 YFSETQ come from the germline V gene. With V trimmed by 4 bases and J by 7 bases, 10 bases remained unmatched. The CDR3 nucleotides read TGCGCCAGCAGCGCTGGGACAGGCAGGCGGAATTCACCCCTCCACTTT. This encodes CASSAGTGRRNSPLHF.

The chain uses TRBV3-1 (or the pseudogene TRBV3-2) and TRBJ1-4; 9 bases map to TRBD1. The CDR3 consists of 16 residues. Germline lookup yields CDR1 LGHDT and CDR2 YNNKEL (reference sequence). CDR3 bases: TGTGCTGCGCAGGCGGGACAGGGAGACCTAAATGAAAAACTGTTTTTT. Translating it yields CAAQAGQGDLNEKLFF.

The rearrangement uses TRBV11-2 and TRBJ2-1; perhaps TRBD1 as D (5 bases). V was trimmed by 5 bases and J by 4 bases, leaving 9 bases between them. Germline V gene data show CDR1 as SGHAT and CDR2 as FQNNGV. The CDR3 spans 13 residues. DNA for the CDR3: TGTGCCAGCAGCAAACAGGAGTACAATGAGCAGTTCTTC. This codes for CASSKQEYNEQFF. The full variable domain, in which reference TRBV11-2 and TRBJ2-1 provide the parts outside the CDR3, is EAGVAQSPRYKIIEKRQSVAFWCNPISGHATLYWYQQILGQGPKLLIQFQNNGVVDDSQLPKDRFSAERLKGVDSTLKIQPAKLEDSAVYLCASSKQEYNEQFFGPGTRLTVL.

The chain has TRBV15 and TRBJ2-1; D is perhaps TRBD1 (6 bases). The ends were cut back, 3 bases at V and 0 bases at J, with 24 bases in the middle. This CDR3 is 20 amino acids long. The germline V gene has CDR1 LNHNV and CDR2 YYDKDF (reference sequence). Here the CDR3 DNA reads TGTGCCACCAGCAGCGAACCGAAGGAATACAGGGTTAGCTCCTACAATGAGCAGTTCTTC. This translates into CATSSEPKEYRVSSYNEQFF.

This clone was detected only a few times. The chain recombines TRBV5-4 with TRBJ2-7; TRBD1 agrees at 9 bases. Germline values: CDR1 SGHNT, CDR2 YYREEE (reference sequence). This CDR3 region has 14 residues. The V gene end was trimmed by 4 bases and the J gene end by 1 base; junction bases not matched to a gene: 3. CDR3 sequence: CASSTQGASYEQYF. The CDR3 coding sequence is TGTGCCAGCAGCACACAGGGGGCTTCCTACGAGCAGTACTTC.

The table lists this clone with a few counts. The V gene is TRBV28, the J gene TRBJ1-2, with 9 bases that match TRBD1. CDR3 length: 14 amino acids. Looked up from germline, CDR1 is MDHEN and CDR2 is SYDVKM. V lost 5 bases, J lost 2 bases, and 3 bases stayed unmatched. CDR3 nucleotide sequence: TGTGCCAGCAGTGCTGGGACAGGGAACTATGGCTACACCTTC. Amino acid sequence: CASSAGTGNYGYTF.

The chain is built from TRBV10-3 and TRBJ2-3, with D tentatively TRBD1 (7 bases). The CDR3 has 14 amino acids. Germline-derived CDR1 and CDR2 are ENHRY and SYGVKD. V lost 10 bases to trimming and J lost 5 bases, with 19 bases between them. The CDR3 spells CATITGAGGDTQYF. For the CDR3, the DNA is TGTGCCACTATCACAGGGGCCGGGGGAGATACGCAGTATTTT.

The chain carries TRBV7-3 and TRBJ2-2; D unresolved. Deletions cut 8 bases from V and 4 bases from J, with 17 bases between. CDR1 SGHTA and CDR2 FQGTGA come from the germline V gene. The CDR3 loop spans 15 amino acids. CDR3 protein: CASRSNWAGTGELFF. The CDR3 DNA reads as TGTGCCAGCCGCTCGAACTGGGCAGGCACCGGGGAGCTGTTTTTT.

The chain joins TRBV5-1 to TRBJ2-3; 8 bases map to TRBD2. The V segment lost 4 bases and the J segment 3 bases; nucleotides outside the gene matches: 10. Germline V gene lookup returns CDR1 SGHRS and CDR2 YFSETQ. The CDR3 has 16 residues. The CDR3 reads CASSPLRGGGTDTQYF. CDR3 nucleotides: TGCGCCAGCAGCCCCCTCCGTGGCGGGGGGACAGATACGCAGTATTTT.

The V gene is TRBV7-3, the J gene TRBJ2-6, with a possible D match to TRBD2 (5 bases). Trimming took 5 bases from V and 4 from J, leaving 12 bases between them. CDR3 length: 15 amino acids. Germline V gene lookup returns CDR1 SGHTA and CDR2 FQGTGA. The CDR3 loop is CASSEALAGANVLTF. CDR3 nucleotides: TGTGCCAGCAGCGAGGCGCTAGCCGGGGCCAACGTCCTGACTTTC.

The chain links TRBV7-3 to TRBJ2-1; TRBD2 agrees at 10 bases. The germline V gene encodes CDR1 SGHTA and CDR2 FQGTGA. Trimming removed 7 bases from V and 7 bases from J; junction bases left unmatched: 4. The CDR3 sequence is 13 residues long. The CDR3: CASNLAGDNEQFF. CDR3 nucleotide sequence: TGTGCCAGCAATCTAGCGGGGGATAATGAGCAGTTCTTC.

This clone showed up just once. This chain joins TRBV25-1 and TRBJ2-5; 14 bases align to TRBD2. The junction had 7 bases not matched to a gene; V was cut back by 2 bases and J by 5 bases. The CDR3 has 17 residues. Per the germline V gene, CDR1 is MGHDK and CDR2 is SYGVNS. CDR3 DNA sequence: TGTGCCAGCAGTGAACTAGGGACTAGCGGGGGTGGGGAGACCCAGTACTTC. Translation gives CASSELGTSGGGETQYF. The variable domain in full, completed from reference TRBV25-1 and TRBJ2-5, reads EADIYQTPRYLVIGTGKKITLECSQTMGHDKMYWYQQDPGMELHLIHYSYGVNSTEKGDLSSESTVSRIRTEHFPLTLESARPSHTSQYLCASSELGTSGGGETQYFGPGTRLLVL.

The gene calls are TRBV6-6 and TRBJ2-2; 8 bases fit TRBD2. Germline loops: CDR1 MNHNY, CDR2 SVGAGI (reference sequence). This CDR3 has 15 amino acids. Trimming took 5 bases from V and 1 from J; bases not matched to a gene: 3. The CDR3 here is CASSPGLVNTGELFF. For the CDR3, the DNA is TGTGCCAGCAGTCCGGGACTAGTGAACACCGGGGAGCTGTTTTTT.

This chain links TRBV5-1 with TRBJ2-7; tentative D call: TRBD2 (5 bases). This CDR3 contains 16 residues. Germline loops: CDR1 SGHRS, CDR2 YFSETQ. V lost 4 bases to trimming and J lost 3 bases, with 20 bases between them. CDR3 residues: CASSPKGALTGYEQYF. The CDR3 bases are TGCGCCAGCAGCCCGAAGGGAGCGTTAACGGGCTACGAGCAGTACTTC.

The chain is built from TRBV2 and TRBJ2-7, with TRBD2 matching 13 bases. Germline values: CDR1 SNHLY, CDR2 FYNNEI. The CDR3 loop spans 14 amino acids. V was pared by 8 bases and J by 4 bases, with 5 bases of the junction left unmatched. In DNA, the CDR3 is TGTGCCAGCCTCCAACTAGCGGGGGGGTACGAGCAGTACTTC. It specifies CASLQLAGGYEQYF.

The V and J genes are TRBV14 and TRBJ1-4, with D perhaps matching TRBD1 (6 bases). The CDR3 runs to 17 residues. V gave up 2 bases and J gave up 3 bases, with 16 bases separating them. The germline V gene encodes CDR1 SGHDN and CDR2 FVKESK. This CDR3 reads CASSQSGHFSANEKLFF. CDR3 in DNA: TGTGCCAGCAGCCAATCGGGACATTTTTCAGCTAATGAAAAACTGTTTTTT.

J is TRBJ1-5 and V is TRBV5-5, with 7 bases fitting TRBD1. The CDR3 has 15 residues. Losses at the gene ends were 1 base for V and 4 bases for J; bases not matched to a gene: 5. From germline, CDR1 is SGHKS and CDR2 YYEKEE (reference sequence). This CDR3 reads CASSLWTGQNQPQHF. The CDR3 DNA reads TGTGCCAGCAGCTTGTGGACAGGCCAAAATCAGCCCCAGCATTTT.

The V call is TRBV28, the J call TRBJ1-5; no clear D gene. V was cut by 3 bases and J by 8 bases, with 8 bases left in between. Germline V gene sequence: CDR1 MDHEN, CDR2 SYDVKM. The CDR3 consists of 12 residues. The CDR3 loop reads CASSLYREPQHF. The CDR3 coding sequence is TGTGCCAGCAGTTTGTACCGGGAGCCCCAGCATTTT.

This chain joins TRBV7-9 and TRBJ2-1; D is possibly TRBD1 or TRBD2 (6 bases each). The CDR3 covers 14 residues. V was shortened by 5 bases and J by 7 bases, with 15 bases between the two germline ends. The germline CDR1 and CDR2 sequences are SEHNR and FQNEAQ (reference sequence). The CDR3 region has the DNA TGTGCCAGCAGCCTAGGGGGGCCGGGGAATGAGCAGTTCTTC. Its translation: CASSLGGPGNEQFF.

V usage is TRBV2 and J usage is TRBJ2-5, with TRBD1 matching 11 bases. The CDR3 has 14 residues. Germline V gene data show CDR1 as SNHLY and CDR2 as FYNNEI. After removal of 11 bases from V and 5 bases from J, the junction contained 10 bases not matched to a gene. Here the CDR3 reads CAGQDRGRRETQYF. In DNA, the CDR3 is TGTGCCGGACAGGACAGGGGGCGCCGGGAGACCCAGTACTTC.

The rearrangement uses TRBV3-1 (or the pseudogene TRBV3-2) and TRBJ2-7, with D tentatively TRBD1 (5 bases). Trimming removed 0 bases at V and 0 bases at J, with 15 bases between. The germline V gene has CDR1 LGHDT and CDR2 YNNKEL (reference sequence). This CDR3 region has 17 residues. The CDR3 coding sequence is TGTGCCAGCAGCCAAGAGGTCCCTCCGGACACCTCCTACGAGCAGTACTTC. It translates to CASSQEVPPDTSYEQYF.

This clone was counted a single time. V is TRBV5-4 and J is TRBJ1-4; D is ambiguous. The germline CDR1 and CDR2 sequences are SGHNT and YYREEE (reference sequence). This CDR3 spans 15 amino acids. Trimming cost V 5 bases and J 5 bases, with 16 bases left between them. For the CDR3, the DNA is TGTGCCAGCAGTCCCGGGGTGGGTTCCAATGAAAAACTGTTTTTT. This sequence encodes CASSPGVGSNEKLFF.

CDR3 protein: CASSLGNTGGTSGYTF. Here the CDR3 DNA reads TGTGCCAGCAGCTTAGGGAACACAGGGGGCACCTCTGGCTACACCTTC. This chain connects TRBV7-8 to TRBJ1-2; 9 nucleotides match TRBD1. CDR3 size: 16 residues. J gave up 7 bases and V 1 base, and 10 bases lay outside the gene matches. Germline CDR1 and CDR2: SGHVS and FQNEAQ.